The next 19 T cell receptor beta chains were all read from a single sample in a study of blood T cell repertoires in COVID-19. TCRdb keeps only in-frame clones here, not all; method: immunoSEQ multiplex PCR. The sample carries under 550,000 clones, around 90% recorded once. Sequenced: peripheral blood. The receptors come from a man aged 18 to 29 with COVID-19, enrolled during active disease.

V and J are TRBV13 and TRBJ2-3, with 7 bases aligning to TRBD2. Losses at the gene ends were 5 bases for V and 0 bases for J; bases not matched to a gene: 8. This CDR3 region has 16 residues. Germline V gene data show CDR1 as PRHDT and CDR2 as FYEKMQ (reference sequence). CDR3 in DNA: TGTGCCAGCAGCCCCGGGACTAAGACCAGCACAGATACGCAGTATTTT. It is translated as CASSPGTKTSTDTQYF.

The CDR3 DNA follows: TGCGCCAGCAGCCAAGATGGAGGGAGGGCCTACGAGCAGTACTTC. It yields the protein CASSQDGGRAYEQYF. The V call is TRBV4-1, the J call TRBJ2-7; 7 bases line up with TRBD2. This CDR3 contains 15 residues. Trimming removed 0 bases from V and 2 bases from J; junction bases left unmatched: 4. The germline gives CDR1 MGHRA, CDR2 YSYEKL.

The chain uses TRBV20-1 and TRBJ2-7; 13 bases are a match to TRBD2. This CDR3 spans 15 amino acids. Germline CDR1 is DFQATT and CDR2 is SNEGSKA (reference sequence). Unmatched junction bases numbered 6, after V lost 3 bases and J lost 4 bases. Here the CDR3 reads CSASTTSGRSYEQYF. For the CDR3, the DNA is TGCAGTGCTAGTACGACTAGCGGGAGGTCATACGAGCAGTACTTC.

DNA for the CDR3: TGTGCCAGCTCAGATACAGGGGGGGTGAACACTGAAGCTTTCTTT. Translating it yields CASSDTGGVNTEAFF. J is TRBJ1-1 and V is TRBV18; 8 bases match TRBD1. CDR3 length: 15 amino acids. The junction had 5 bases not matched to a gene; V was cut back by 5 bases and J by 0 bases. Germline CDR1 and CDR2: KGHSH and LQKENI.

The chain joins TRBV18 to TRBJ2-7; D is ambiguous. Germline V gene sequence: CDR1 KGHSH, CDR2 LQKENI. Trimming shortened V by 3 bases and J by 3 bases, and 6 bases separated the two germline ends. This CDR3 comprises 12 residues. The CDR3 DNA is TGTGCCAGCTCACCGAACGGCTACGAGCAGTACTTC. Amino acid sequence: CASSPNGYEQYF.

The genes are TRBV25-1 and TRBJ1-2; D gene uncertain. There are 12 residues in the CDR3. V was shortened by 2 bases and J by 4 bases, with 5 bases between the two germline ends. In germline, CDR1 is MGHDK, CDR2 SYGVNS. The CDR3 here is CASSESSYGYTF. For the CDR3, the DNA is TGTGCCAGCAGTGAAAGTAGCTATGGCTACACCTTC.

This chain links TRBV5-1 with TRBJ1-4; 7 positions match TRBD1. CDR3 size: 17 residues. Germline loops: CDR1 SGHRS, CDR2 YFSETQ. J lost 0 bases, V lost 4 bases, and 9 bases had no gene match. The chain's CDR3 is CASSQEDRPATNEKLFF. In DNA form, the CDR3 reads TGCGCCAGCAGCCAAGAGGACAGGCCCGCAACTAATGAAAAACTGTTTTTT.

The chain links TRBV24-1 to TRBJ2-2; 14 bases are shared with TRBD2. CDR1 and CDR2 from the germline V gene are KGHDR and SFDVKD. The J segment lost 4 bases and the V segment lost 3 bases, leaving 6 bases of the junction unmatched. This CDR3 has 18 amino acids. CDR3 in DNA: TGTGCCACCAGTGATCCTGGGACTAGCGGGAGAAGCACCGGGGAGCTGTTTTTT. Its protein is CATSDPGTSGRSTGELFF.

The chain combines TRBV2 with TRBJ2-7; 8 bases match TRBD1. Germline assignment: CDR1 SNHLY and CDR2 FYNNEI. The V and J ends lost 6 bases and 5 bases, in that order; junction bases with no gene match: 3. The CDR3 has 12 amino acids. CDR3 sequence reads: CASRWTGNEQYF. The CDR3 bases are TGTGCCAGCAGATGGACAGGGAACGAGCAGTACTTC.

The J gene is TRBJ2-3, the V gene TRBV5-4; TRBD2 matches 7 bases. CDR3 length: 17 residues. The V gene end was trimmed by 0 bases and the J gene end by 4 bases; junction bases not matched to a gene: 11. Germline-derived CDR1 and CDR2 are SGHNT and YYREEE (reference sequence). For the CDR3, the DNA is TGTGCCAGCAGCTTGGGCGGGAGAAGGATGGGTGCAGATACGCAGTATTTT. This encodes CASSLGGRRMGADTQYF.

V and J are TRBV2 and TRBJ1-6, with 12 positions matching TRBD1. J gave up 10 bases and V 6 bases, and 10 bases lay outside the gene matches. Per the germline V gene, CDR1 is SNHLY and CDR2 is FYNNEI. The length of the CDR3 is 16 residues. CDR3 nucleotide sequence: TGTGCCAGCAGGTCCGGGACAGGGGGCGCGAGATCACCCCTCCACTTT. Its protein product is CASRSGTGGARSPLHF. Full variable domain (remainder filled in from reference TRBV2 and TRBJ1-6): EPEVTQTPSHQVTQMGQEVILRCVPISNHLYFYWYRQILGQKVEFLVSFYNNEISEKSEIFDDQFSVERPDGSNFTLKIRSTKLEDSAMYFCASRSGTGGARSPLHFGNGTRLTVT.

The genes are TRBV4-2 and TRBJ1-1; D is unresolved. Per germline, CDR1 LGHNA and CDR2 YNFKEQ. This CDR3 has 15 residues. The germline V and J ends were trimmed by 1 base and 1 base, with 10 bases remaining between them. CDR3 nucleotides: TGTGCCAGCAGCCAAGGCGAACTTAGGAACACTGAAGCTTTCTTT. The encoded protein is CASSQGELRNTEAFF.

This clone occurred once. The chain carries TRBV6-2 or TRBV6-3 and TRBJ1-6, with a tentative D call TRBD1 (6 bases). Germline CDR1 and CDR2: MNHEY and SVGEGT. Between the trimmed V and J ends, which lost 6 bases and 10 bases, there was a span of 13 bases. The CDR3 runs 13 residues. CDR3: CASRPTGISPLHF. Here the CDR3 DNA reads TGTGCCAGCAGACCTACAGGGATCTCACCCCTCCACTTT.

J is TRBJ2-3 and V is TRBV9, with 10 bases that match TRBD2. There are 17 residues in the CDR3. The ends lost 2 bases at V and 4 bases at J; junction bases unmatched: 10. CDR1 is SGDLS, CDR2 YYNGEE, per germline. In DNA, the CDR3 is TGTGCCAGCAGCGTGGGACTAGCGACGACATGGGCAGATACGCAGTATTTT. Translated, it gives CASSVGLATTWADTQYF.

The genes are TRBV18 and TRBJ1-4, with a possible D match to TRBD1 (6 bases). This CDR3 has 17 amino acids. The V end was cut by 3 bases, the J end by 0 bases, with 14 bases between. Germline values: CDR1 KGHSH, CDR2 LQKENI. The DNA of the CDR3 is TGTGCCAGCTCACCGATGGACAGTCTAGCAACTAATGAAAAACTGTTTTTT. Protein: CASSPMDSLATNEKLFF.

The chain couples TRBV28 to TRBJ1-3; D unclear. The V gene's germline CDR1 is MDHEN and CDR2 SYDVKM. This CDR3 is built from 11 residues. The CDR3 sequence is CTSGYRDTIYF. The CDR3 nucleotides read TGTACCTCAGGTTATCGAGACACCATATATTTT. The full variable domain, rest sourced from reference TRBV28 and TRBJ1-3, is DVKVTQSSRYLVKRTGEKVFLECVQDMDHENMFWYRQDPGLGLRLIYFSYDVKMKEKGDIPEGYSVSREKKERFSLILESASTNQTSMYLCTSGYRDTIYFGEGSWLTVV.

Worth noting for this clone: Just one base apart from a much larger clone, this may be a read error. The CDR3 nucleotides are TGTGCCAGCAGCGAGACTAGCGGGAGCACAGATACGCAGTATTTT. Protein sequence: CASSETSGSTDTQYF. The chain couples TRBV7-9 to TRBJ2-3; 10 positions match TRBD2. Germline V gene sequence: CDR1 SEHNR, CDR2 FQNEAQ (reference sequence). The junction had 2 bases not matched to a gene; V was cut back by 5 bases and J by 0 bases. The CDR3 runs to 15 residues.

This chain links TRBV19 with TRBJ2-3; D unresolved. The V end lost 6 bases, the J end lost 1 base, and 8 bases lay between the germline ends. Germline V gives CDR1 LNHDA, CDR2 SQIVND (reference sequence). The length of the CDR3 is 13 residues. The CDR3 here is CASSPRGTDTQYF. The CDR3 coding sequence is TGTGCCAGTAGCCCCCGAGGCACAGATACGCAGTATTTT.

The gene calls are TRBV5-6 and TRBJ1-5; no firm D call. The CDR3 runs to 13 residues. V was cut by 3 bases and J by 7 bases, with 11 bases left in between. Germline CDR1 and CDR2: SGHDT and YYEEEE. The CDR3 DNA sequence: TGTGCCAGCAGCTCTTCAGGCGAGCAGCCCCAGCATTTT. Encoded protein: CASSSSGEQPQHF.